This T cell receptor (beta chain) was found in a study of cytomegalovirus exposure and HLA in healthy donors (dated by TCRdb to the late 2010s). A note on the overall study: In an earlier analysis of fewer than 750 of the donors, 276 Gb of sequence data and 117 million unique TCR beta sequences from about 179 million T cells were reported. To study patterns of TCR occurrence, a later analysis re-analyzed previously published TCR beta repertoires from 666 donors and added high-resolution HLA genotyping. An early release covering approximately 600 HLA-typed donors comprised about 300 gigabases of sequencing data and some 79 million unique TCR sequences. All discovery cohort repertoires had been generated on a single sequencing platform. Typing coverage differed by locus: A, B, C, DRB1 and DQB1 were typed in roughly 620-630 donors, DQA1 in 500 to 550, DPA1 in 600 to 610, and DPB1 in roughly 450. An earlier analysis of 587 of the donors used high-throughput TCR beta sequencing to judge whether each TCR beta V gene segment behaved as functional or pseudogenic. In a later genetic analysis, genome-wide SNP genotypes for about three fifths of the roughly 670 donors were used, and that subset was treated as a discovery cohort. Roughly 5 DR-DQ haplotypes were handled as single units for association and clustering, since linkage in the cohort was strong. The study used immunosequencing to profile the T cell repertoires of more than 650 subjects and linked those repertoires to cytomegalovirus serostatus. HLA typing covered class I and class II loci at four-digit resolution. High-throughput TCR immunosequencing, statistical association of individual TCRs with disease status, and machine learning were combined to predict cytomegalovirus infection status. Donor age, sex, ethnicity and CMV serostatus were compiled together with the repertoire data. The study aimed to test whether signatures of past pathogen exposure could be identified by cataloging public T cell receptors. Among the roughly 390 genotyped donors, 75% to 90% belonged to the genetic ancestry cluster associated with self-reported Caucasian donors. On average, around 240,000 unique TCR beta nucleotide sequences were sequenced per donor among 398 genotyped donors of the cohort, with 15% to 20% of those sequences being non-productive. Besides the first cohort of roughly 700 subjects, a separate validation cohort made up of about 120 different subjects was used. In the later analysis, no new phenotypic data were used to find candidate immune exposures; instead, reliance was placed on TCR beta sequences and their occurrence across donors.

Results the study describes overall, beyond this receptor: Three of the identified cytomegalovirus-associated TCR beta chains were confirmed in vitro to be specific for cytomegalovirus antigens. A later analysis found that TCR association rates varied across HLA loci, with DRB1 alleles showing the most associated TCRs and HLA-C alleles the fewest. A total of roughly 160 TCR beta chains were listed by the study as associated with cytomegalovirus. When HLA alleles, especially DR and DQ, strongly co-occurred, attributing TCR associations to individual alleles was difficult. In both the original and validation cohorts, the classifier was reported to diagnose cytomegalovirus status with high specificity and sensitivity. CMV serostatus was the only immune exposure information available for the cohort. Broadly in line with IMGT annotations, most TCR beta V segments showed up in productive rearrangements about 87% or about 30% of the time in an earlier analysis of approximately 640 of the donors. Because some donors lacked HLA typing at each locus, the association tests relied only on the typed subset. A later analysis associated 16,951 TCR beta sequences with specific HLA alleles at a false discovery rate of 0.05. A further reported finding was that TCR beta sequences accurately predicted the HLA-A and HLA-B alleles for most subjects in the first cohort. The sequencing pipeline was judged likely to have produced a cluster of highly shared sequence variants as a technical artifact. V-gene and J-gene trimming of TCR beta chains was associated with a missense DCLRE1C variant in a later genetic analysis, and the association was replicated in an independent cohort. Compared with equally common non-associated chains, HLA-associated TCR beta chains in a later analysis were more clonally expanded and had lower generation probabilities. The presence/absence analyses assumed that sequencing depth was roughly uniform across donors, and that assumption may not be true. The authors suggested that the approach could potentially be extended to other disease states and immunological phenotypes. In a later analysis, several top co-occurrence clusters were reported to appear linked to parvovirus B19, influenza, CMV and Epstein-Barr virus. Most TCR sequences were observed very rarely across donors, whereas some public TCRs were present in many individuals. Correlated functional status among segregating V segments might reflect linkage disequilibrium, but an unknown experimental factor could not be ruled out. A later genetic analysis reported fewer N-insertions in productive TCRs among donors in an Asian-associated ancestry cluster than the roughly 700-donor mean. This cohort had only TCR beta chains sequenced, and the lack of alpha or paired-chain data limited which features could be detected. Because counts were too low, 15 or so rarely observed V segments, including chromosome 9 orphons, were excluded from the earlier analysis of around 590 of the donors. Because the 87-base-pair reads could not distinguish some IMGT-functional V segments, including TRBV6-2 and TRBV6-3, those segments were excluded. According to a later analysis, most CMV-associated TCR beta chains appeared to be HLA-restricted, and the HLA associations seemed to be driven largely by CMV exposure.

The cohort consisted of some 670 healthy bone marrow donors. At the time of sampling, every cohort member was nominally healthy, though immune exposures that went unrecorded were likely present. CMV serostatus was recorded as positive for about 300 and negative for about 50% of the 666 cohort members, whereas no CMV serostatus was recorded for the donor in question. A peripheral blood sample was provided by each donor, and peripheral blood mononuclear cells were used for TCR beta sequencing. The Qiagen DNeasy Blood Extraction Kit was used to extract genomic DNA from the blood cell samples. After removal of 4 bases from V and 10 bases from J, the junction retains 11 bases not matched to a gene. The CDR3, cysteine through phenylalanine, is 16 amino acids long. Only the CDR3 part of the read is kept: 48 bases, read in frame from the first base. Taken from the germline V gene, the CDR1 and CDR2 loops are MGHRA and YSYEKL.

A word on this clone: Its specific antigen is unknown. Base-call qualities are not available, and no considerably larger clone is one nucleotide away.

Library preparation used the immunoSEQ multiplex PCR assay. The multiplex PCR relied on a mix of 60 forward primers for TCR Vbeta segments and 13 reverse primers for TCR Jbeta segments. Amplification of the CDR3 region of rearranged TCR beta genes was performed with a multiplex PCR assay on genomic DNA. On the Illumina HiSeq System, the amplified TCR beta libraries were sequenced as 87-base-pair reads. From the authors' description of their analysis: A later analysis counted about 80 million unique TCR beta chains across the 670 or so repertoires, and about 10 million of these chains were shared by at least two donors. Raw reads were error-corrected and collapsed into unique sequences by a nearest-neighbor algorithm in which closely related sequences were merged to remove PCR and sequencing errors. Alignment of CDR3 sequences to IMGT reference sequences was used to assign V, D and J gene segments. For a sequence to be retained, a match of at least six nucleotides was required to both a V gene segment and a J gene segment. A rearrangement was called productive if the CDR3 had no stop codons and remained in frame with V and J, and every other rearrangement was called non-productive. Following IMGT convention, CDR3 was defined as the stretch from the second conserved V-encoded cysteine to the conserved J-encoded phenylalanine. The earlier analysis of some 600 of the donors excluded sequences that lacked an unambiguous match to a single V gene segment. An earlier analysis of 550 to 650 of the donors classified V segments as functional when productive rearrangements were above 56.7% and as segregating when the standard deviation between donors was above 5%. A statistical classification framework was built for diagnosing cytomegalovirus status from the catalog of TCR beta chain sequences. In a later analysis, V and J genes were assigned by comparing TCR nucleotide sequences against IMGT/GENE-DB human TR gene sequences. A later analysis assigned CDR3 sequences and most-parsimonious VDJ recombination scenarios with the TCRdist pipeline. A later analysis defined each TCR beta chain by its CDR3 amino acid sequence plus V-gene family, and excluded reads lacking a unique V-gene family. To address suspected cross-contamination and a sequencing artifact, a later analysis removed 592 highly shared, low-generation-probability nucleotide sequences. In a later analysis, a clonal expansion index for each public chain was calculated from normalized within-repertoire ranks of inferred template counts. In a later analysis, generation probabilities were computed using a VDJ recombination model fitted to out-of-frame rearrangements, and the results were checked against IGoR. Hypergeometric tests were used in a later analysis to score TCR-TCR, TCR-HLA and TCR-CMV co-occurrence, with a repertoire-size bias correction applied to the TCR pairs. False discovery rates were estimated in a later analysis by permuting HLA or CMV assignments 20 times. In a later analysis, co-occurring TCRs were grouped using DBSCAN, and TCRdist sequence similarity was added for clustering within HLA-allele-positive subsets. Repertoires with fewer than 30,000 or more than 120,000 public chains, plus five repertoires with anomalous nucleotide sharing, were excluded from co-occurrence clustering. Held by TCRdb, this immuneACCESS table contains in-frame sequences only and omits some clones. Under half of the omission traces to an unresolved V gene where checked; the cause of the rest is unknown. The DNA gave D and trimming, while V, J and clone size come from that table. A total of 84,000 or so clones appear in this sample, approximately 79% of them only once. Around an eighth of the sample belongs to the ten largest clones.

The chain is encoded by TRBV4-1 joined to TRBJ1-6, with TRBD1 identical over 9 junction bases. Sequenced: PBMCs. The TCR comes from a human donor in good health. CDR3 sequence: CASSPPSGTGKSPLHF. The sequenced DNA is TGCGCCAGCAGCCCACCCTCCGGGACAGGGAAATCACCCCTCCACTTT.